One and the same sample provided the 18 T cell receptor beta chains below, sequenced in a study of T cells after yellow fever vaccination. TCRdb reprocessed the 5' RACE reads via MiXCR and lists one record per CDR3 protein. Of about 360,000 distinct CDR3 sequences listed, 6.2% are singletons. Source: PBMCs, taken 5 days after the yellow fever booster vaccination. Receptors were obtained from a man aged 25-45 years who received the YFV17D yellow fever vaccine.

The sample holds many counts of this clonotype. This sequence joins TRBV28 and TRBJ2-7; D not resolved. The CDR3 is made up of 13 amino acids. Germline V lookup: CDR1 MDHEN, CDR2 SYDVKM. Trimming took off 4 bases at V and 4 bases at J, with 11 bases between the two ends. The CDR3 protein is CASSSFRRYEQYF. For the CDR3, the DNA is TGTGCCAGCAGTTCATTTCGCCGGTACGAGCAGTACTTC.

The chain is built from TRBV20-1 and TRBJ2-5; 8 nucleotides align to TRBD2. The V gene's germline CDR1 is DFQATT and CDR2 SNEGSKA (reference sequence). V trimming: 0 bases; J trimming: 5 bases; junction bases outside the gene matches: 8. The CDR3 is 15 residues long. CDR3 sequence reads: CSARDGAGDGETQYF. In DNA, the CDR3 is TGCAGTGCTAGAGATGGAGCGGGAGATGGGGAGACCCAGTACTTC.

The chain couples TRBV6-1 to TRBJ2-1, with 8 bases identical to TRBD1. The length of the CDR3 is 14 residues. V lost 6 bases to trimming and J lost 8 bases; unmatched junction nucleotides: 9. Germline V gives CDR1 MNHNS, CDR2 SASEGT. The CDR3 here is CASSRGQGRDEQFF. The CDR3 nucleotides are TGTGCCAGCAGCCGAGGACAGGGCCGGGATGAGCAGTTCTTC.

The chain employs TRBV6-2 or TRBV6-3 and TRBJ2-3; 9 bases match TRBD2. Germline loops: CDR1 MNHEY, CDR2 SVGEGT. J was trimmed by 2 bases and V by 2 bases; bases with no gene match: 8. This CDR3 contains 17 residues. For the CDR3, the DNA is TGTGCCAGCAGTTACCCAAGACTAGCGGCCTTCACAGATACGCAGTATTTT. Amino acid sequence: CASSYPRLAAFTDTQYF.

This clonotype was counted a few times. CDR3 in amino acids: CASSVALGAEQFF. CDR3 coding DNA: TGTGCCAGCAGCGTAGCTCTGGGTGCTGAGCAGTTCTTC. The V and J genes are TRBV9 and TRBJ2-1; D call uncertain. V shed 0 bases and J shed 9 bases, with 10 bases lying between them. The CDR3 loop spans 13 amino acids. The germline CDR1 and CDR2 sequences are SGDLS and YYNGEE.

The table lists this clonotype with many counts. The CDR3 protein is CALTGDHEQFF. The CDR3 nucleotides read TGTGCCCTTACAGGGGATCATGAGCAGTTCTTC. The gene calls are TRBV21-1 and TRBJ2-1; the D segment call TRBD1 is taken from the table without a DNA check. TRBV21-1 corresponds to a pseudogene. This CDR3 is built from 11 residues.

A few counts support this clonotype. The genes are TRBV12-3 or TRBV12-4 and TRBJ1-1; TRBD1 is a possible D gene (5 bases). V shed 3 bases and J shed 6 bases, with 8 bases lying between them. The CDR3 sequence is 12 residues long. DNA for the CDR3: TGTGCCAGCAGTTTTGGGGCCTCTGAAGCTTTCTTT. Protein: CASSFGASEAFF.

This clonotype was detected a few times. This chain connects TRBV20-1 to TRBJ1-5; D gene ambiguous. With 6 bases removed from V and 4 bases from J, the gap between germline ends came to 19 bases. There are 15 residues in the CDR3. Germline assignment: CDR1 DFQATT and CDR2 SNEGSKA (reference sequence). The CDR3 DNA reads TGCAGTGCGGAAGGGAAGCTGGGTGCGAATCAGCCCCAGCATTTT. It translates to CSAEGKLGANQPQHF.

This clonotype was found a few times. The V and J genes are TRBV6-2 or TRBV6-3 and TRBJ1-5; D is ambiguous. The CDR3 is 14 amino acids. V lost 10 bases and J 0 bases, leaving 13 bases between the germline ends. CDR1 is MNHEY, CDR2 SVGEGT, per germline. CDR3 DNA sequence: TGTGCCACCCGAACACCGTATAGCAATCAGCCCCAGCATTTT. Translating gives CATRTPYSNQPQHF.

The table lists this clonotype with a few counts. This chain connects TRBV15 to TRBJ2-5, with 11 bases aligning to TRBD2. This CDR3 is 19 amino acids long. Per the germline V gene, CDR1 is LNHNV and CDR2 is YYDKDF (reference sequence). The V gene end was trimmed by 0 bases and the J gene end by 4 bases; junction bases not matched to a gene: 13. The CDR3 here is CATSRDTGGTLAGAETQYF. CDR3 nucleotide sequence: TGTGCCACCAGCAGAGACACGGGTGGGACACTAGCGGGAGCAGAGACCCAGTACTTC.

This clonotype was observed at least ten times. The V gene is TRBV7-2, the J gene TRBJ2-1; TRBD1 agrees at 7 bases. CDR3 length: 13 amino acids. Trimming removed 5 bases from V and 6 bases from J; junction bases left unmatched: 4. CDR1 and CDR2 from the germline V gene are SGHTA and FQGNSA. The CDR3 loop reads CASSLRQGNEQFF. CDR3 bases: TGTGCCAGCAGCCTCAGACAGGGCAATGAGCAGTTCTTC.

This clonotype was seen repeatedly, ten times or more. The genes are TRBV9 and TRBJ2-5; no clear D. CDR1 and CDR2 (germline): SGDLS, YYNGEE. The CDR3 is 13 amino acids. V lost 2 bases and J lost 3, with 8 bases in between. The CDR3 loop reads CASSVRTKETQYF. The CDR3 bases are TGTGCCAGCAGCGTTCGGACCAAAGAGACCCAGTACTTC. Full variable domain (rest looked up from reference TRBV9 and TRBJ2-5): DSGVTQTPKHLITATGQRVTLRCSPRSGDLSVYWYQQSLDQGLQFLIQYYNGEERAKGNILERFSAQQFPDLHSELNLSSLELGDSALYFCASSVRTKETQYFGPGTRLLVL.

This clonotype was detected ten times or more. The V and J genes are TRBV18 and TRBJ2-1; TRBD2 might be the D (5 bases). Germline V gene sequence: CDR1 KGHSH, CDR2 LQKENI. CDR3 length: 16 residues. Trimming left V 0 bases short and J 0 bases short, with 9 bases between. CDR3 nucleotide sequence: TGTGCCAGCTCACCACCCCGGGATCACTCCTACAATGAGCAGTTCTTC. Protein: CASSPPRDHSYNEQFF.

This clonotype was recorded at least ten times. This chain links TRBV18 with TRBJ2-6; D remains ambiguous. The CDR3 spans 12 residues. The germline V and J ends were trimmed by 6 bases and 2 bases, with 2 bases remaining between them. Germline V CDR1 and CDR2: KGHSH, LQKENI. CDR3 in amino acids: CASSTGANVLTF. CDR3 sequence (DNA): TGTGCCAGCTCTACTGGGGCCAACGTCCTGACTTTC.

This clonotype was observed a handful of times. CDR3 amino acids: CATRPLRTDTQYF. The CDR3 DNA follows: TGTGCCACCAGGCCTCTCCGCACAGATACGCAGTATTTT. The genes are TRBV27 and TRBJ2-3, with no clear D. Germline V CDR1 and CDR2: MNHEY, SMNVEV (reference sequence). The CDR3 contains 13 residues. Trimming took off 10 bases at V and 1 base at J, with 12 bases between the two ends.

This clonotype was observed many times. V usage is TRBV15 and J usage is TRBJ2-2, with 7 bases fitting TRBD2. The germline gives CDR1 LNHNV, CDR2 YYDKDF (reference sequence). The CDR3 loop spans 17 amino acids. V shed 1 base and J 3 bases; nucleotides not matched to a gene: 8. The CDR3 region is CATSRGRGGRDTGELFF. The DNA for the CDR3 is TGTGCCACCAGCAGAGGAAGAGGTGGGAGGGACACCGGGGAGCTGTTTTTT.

This clonotype showed up many times. The V and J genes are TRBV4-3 and TRBJ1-2; D call uncertain. This CDR3 spans 12 amino acids. Per germline, CDR1 LGHNA and CDR2 YSLEER. Trimming removed 3 bases at V and 7 bases at J, with 9 bases between. The CDR3 reads CASSHSDGGYTF. CDR3 nucleotide sequence: TGCGCCAGCAGCCATTCGGACGGTGGCTACACCTTC.

The chain has TRBV6-2 or TRBV6-3 and TRBJ2-3; TRBD1 matches 9 bases. The CDR3 length is 15 residues. The germline V gene encodes CDR1 MNHEY and CDR2 SVGEGT. Trimming at V came to 8 bases and at J to 3 bases, leaving 9 bases not matched to a gene. CDR3 loop: CASLDRDRETDTQYF. CDR3 nucleotides: TGTGCCAGCCTCGACCGGGACAGGGAAACAGATACGCAGTATTTT.